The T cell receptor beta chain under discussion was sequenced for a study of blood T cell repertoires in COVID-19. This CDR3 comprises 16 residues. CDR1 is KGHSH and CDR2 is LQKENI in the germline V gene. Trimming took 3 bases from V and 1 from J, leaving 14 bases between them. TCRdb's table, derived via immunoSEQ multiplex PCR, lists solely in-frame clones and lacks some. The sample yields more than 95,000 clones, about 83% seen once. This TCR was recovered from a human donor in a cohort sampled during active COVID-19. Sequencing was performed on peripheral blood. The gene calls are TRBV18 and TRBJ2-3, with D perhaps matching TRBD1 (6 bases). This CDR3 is CASSPYNTGRTDTQYF. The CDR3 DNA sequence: TGTGCCAGCTCACCCTACAACACAGGGCGCACAGATACGCAGTATTTT.